This TCR beta chain comes out of a study of blood T cell repertoires in COVID-19. In the study overall: Both acute and convalescent COVID-19 samples were obtained from the United States, Italy and Spain.

Profiled with immunoSEQ multiplex PCR; TCRdb holds only in-frame clones, not every one. In the table there are about 73,000 clones, 80% to 90% of which are singletons. CDR1 KGHSH and CDR2 LQKENI come from the germline V gene. Trimming cost V 5 bases and J 3 bases; bases outside gene matches: 12. This CDR3 is built from 16 residues. The sample comprised peripheral blood. The chain joins TRBV18 to TRBJ1-1; 7 bases align to TRBD1. This clonotype was sampled from a man at least 80 years old with acute or convalescent COVID-19. The DNA for the CDR3 is TGTGCCAGCTCAGCCACATCGGGACAGATCGACACTGAAGCTTTCTTT. Translation: CASSATSGQIDTEAFF. Supplemented by reference TRBV18 and TRBJ1-1, the full variable domain reads NAGVMQNPRHLVRRRGQEARLRCSPMKGHSHVYWYRQLPEEGLKFMVYLQKENIIDESGMPKERFSAEFPKEGPSILRIQQVVRGDSAAYFCASSATSGQIDTEAFFGQGTRLTVV.